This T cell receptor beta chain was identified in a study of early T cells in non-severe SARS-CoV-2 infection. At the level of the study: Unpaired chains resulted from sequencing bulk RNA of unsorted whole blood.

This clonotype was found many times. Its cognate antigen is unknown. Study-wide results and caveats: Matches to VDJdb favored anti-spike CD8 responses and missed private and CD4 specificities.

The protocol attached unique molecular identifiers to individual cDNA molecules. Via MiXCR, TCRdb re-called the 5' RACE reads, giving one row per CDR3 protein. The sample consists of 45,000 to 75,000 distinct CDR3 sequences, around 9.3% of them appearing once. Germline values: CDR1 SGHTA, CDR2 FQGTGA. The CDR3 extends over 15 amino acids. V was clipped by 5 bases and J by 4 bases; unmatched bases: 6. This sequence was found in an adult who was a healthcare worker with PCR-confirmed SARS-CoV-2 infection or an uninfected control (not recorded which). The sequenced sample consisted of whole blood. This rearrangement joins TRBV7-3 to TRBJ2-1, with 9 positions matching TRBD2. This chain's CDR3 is CASSLVAGEYNEQFF. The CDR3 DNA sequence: TGTGCCAGCAGCCTCGTAGCGGGAGAGTACAATGAGCAGTTCTTC.